Each of the 27 T cell receptor beta chains below was sequenced from the same sample in a study of blood T cell repertoires in COVID-19. TCRdb keeps only in-frame clones here, not all; method: immunoSEQ multiplex PCR. The profile shows around 180,000 clones, under 90% of them singletons. Input material: PBMCs or T cells enriched from blood (not recorded which). The receptors were gathered from a man aged 45 to 65 who had recovered from COVID-19.

The chain links TRBV14 to TRBJ2-7, with D unclear. This CDR3 region has 16 residues. Trimming took off 0 bases at V and 4 bases at J, with 16 bases between the two ends. The germline gives CDR1 SGHDN, CDR2 FVKESK. Written as DNA, the CDR3 is TGTGCCAGCAGCCAAGATCTGGGCATCCCACTGTACGAGCAGTACTTC. Its protein product is CASSQDLGIPLYEQYF.

The V and J genes are TRBV7-8 and TRBJ1-5; 9 bases map to TRBD1. Germline V gene lookup returns CDR1 SGHVS and CDR2 FQNEAQ. The CDR3 has 17 amino acids. V gave up 3 bases and J gave up 0 bases; unmatched junction bases: 6. This chain's CDR3 is CASSFGTGKYSNQPQHF. CDR3 bases: TGTGCCAGCAGCTTCGGGACAGGGAAATATAGCAATCAGCCCCAGCATTTT.

The chain joins TRBV28 to TRBJ1-4, with D maybe TRBD1 (6 bases). Germline V CDR1 and CDR2: MDHEN, SYDVKM. The CDR3 extends over 13 amino acids. The V end was cut by 6 bases, the J end by 8 bases, with 13 bases between. The CDR3 DNA reads TGTGCCAGCAGCGAGGGGGTGAACGAAAAACTGTTTTTT. Amino acids: CASSEGVNEKLFF.

This clone occurred once. This sequence joins TRBV5-1 and TRBJ2-2; TRBD1 agrees at 9 bases. The CDR3 has 15 residues. The germline gives CDR1 SGHRS, CDR2 YFSETQ. V lost 5 bases to trimming and J lost 7 bases; unmatched junction nucleotides: 9. CDR3: CASSRDRVKGGELFF. DNA for the CDR3: TGCGCCAGCAGTAGGGACAGGGTAAAAGGCGGGGAGCTGTTTTTT.

This clone was picked up one time. This rearrangement joins TRBV7-9 to TRBJ1-2, with D tentatively TRBD1 (6 bases). This CDR3 comprises 15 residues. Germline V gene lookup returns CDR1 SEHNR and CDR2 FQNEAQ (reference sequence). V lost 2 bases to trimming and J lost 1 base, with 11 bases between them. CDR3: CASSLMGRGNYGYTF. In nucleotides, the CDR3 is TGTGCCAGCAGCTTAATGGGCAGGGGTAACTATGGCTACACCTTC.

V usage is TRBV27 and J usage is TRBJ1-1, with D possibly matching TRBD1 (5 bases). From germline, CDR1 is MNHEY and CDR2 SMNVEV (reference sequence). V lost 2 bases, J lost 4 bases, and 11 bases lay in between. CDR3 size: 14 residues. CDR3 sequence reads: CASSLIARATEAFF. The CDR3 coding sequence is TGTGCCAGCAGTTTAATAGCCAGGGCCACTGAAGCTTTCTTT.

The chain combines TRBV24-1 with TRBJ2-7, with 8 positions matching TRBD1. The CDR3 length is 16 residues. Germline trimming cut 1 base from V and 5 bases from J; bases unmatched to any gene: 9. The germline CDR1 and CDR2 sequences are KGHDR and SFDVKD. The CDR3 DNA is TGTGCCACCAGTGATTTCGAGGGACAGGAGGCACACGAGCAGTACTTC. Its translation is CATSDFEGQEAHEQYF.

J is TRBJ2-3 and V is TRBV5-1, with 7 positions matching TRBD2. The CDR3 covers 14 residues. The V and J ends lost 0 bases and 4 bases, in that order; junction bases with no gene match: 2. Germline CDR1 SGHRS, CDR2 YFSETQ. The CDR3 here is CASSLAGRADTQYF. The CDR3 DNA follows: TGCGCCAGCAGCTTGGCAGGGAGGGCAGATACGCAGTATTTT.

This sequence joins TRBV11-2 and TRBJ1-2, with D unresolved. The CDR3 has 14 amino acids. CDR1 SGHAT and CDR2 FQNNGV come from the germline V gene. V lost 2 bases and J lost 0, with 7 bases in between. This chain's CDR3 is CASSLLGTNYGYTF. The DNA of the CDR3 is TGTGCCAGCAGCTTATTGGGCACTAACTATGGCTACACCTTC.

The rearrangement joins TRBV7-9 to TRBJ2-7; tentatively, D is TRBD1 (5 bases). Germline V gene lookup returns CDR1 SEHNR and CDR2 FQNEAQ (reference sequence). The CDR3 has 16 residues. Trimming removed 4 bases at V and 0 bases at J, with 16 bases between. DNA for the CDR3: TGTGCCAGCAGCTCCCCCCCCAGGGAACCCTCCTACGAGCAGTACTTC. It codes for CASSSPPREPSYEQYF.

The rearrangement links TRBV19 to TRBJ1-1, with TRBD1 identical over 8 bases. Germline V gives CDR1 LNHDA, CDR2 SQIVND (reference sequence). This CDR3 spans 13 amino acids. Losses at the gene ends were 5 bases for V and 1 base for J; bases not matched to a gene: 0. DNA for the CDR3: TGTGCCAGTAGTGACAGGGGGAACACTGAAGCTTTCTTT. It is translated as CASSDRGNTEAFF.

The chain has TRBV3-1 (or the pseudogene TRBV3-2) and TRBJ2-2, with a tentative D call TRBD1 (6 bases). The CDR3 runs 14 residues. Germline CDR1 reads LGHDT; CDR2 reads YNNKEL (reference sequence). V was pared by 8 bases and J by 5 bases, with 15 bases between. The CDR3 spells CASSPSGATGELFF. For the CDR3, the DNA is TGTGCCAGCTCCCCCTCAGGGGCTACCGGGGAGCTGTTTTTT.

The V and J genes are TRBV15 and TRBJ2-3; TRBD1 matches at 8 bases. CDR1 is LNHNV and CDR2 is YYDKDF in the germline V gene (reference sequence). V lost 1 base and J lost 6; bases outside the gene matches: 6. This CDR3 comprises 15 residues. The CDR3 loop is CATSRGQGARDTQYF. The CDR3 DNA is TGTGCCACCAGCAGAGGTCAGGGGGCAAGGGATACGCAGTATTTT.

V gene TRBV7-9 combines with J gene TRBJ1-6; 7 nucleotides align to TRBD1. This CDR3 is 15 amino acids long. With 4 bases clipped from V and 5 bases from J, the junction kept 5 bases outside the gene matches. Germline assignment: CDR1 SEHNR and CDR2 FQNEAQ (reference sequence). Here the CDR3 DNA reads TGTGCCAGCAGCTACACAGACAGGGATAATTCACCCCTCCACTTT. Its translation: CASSYTDRDNSPLHF.

The chain combines TRBV5-8 with TRBJ2-3, with TRBD2 matching 13 bases. The V segment lost 0 bases and the J segment 5 bases; nucleotides outside the gene matches: 6. The CDR3 runs to 17 residues. Germline V CDR1 and CDR2: SGHTS, YDEGEE. CDR3 sequence reads: CASSLAGLAGVRDTQYF. The CDR3 DNA reads as TGTGCCAGCAGCTTGGCTGGACTAGCGGGGGTAAGAGATACGCAGTATTTT.

The chain links TRBV7-9 to TRBJ2-7; 10 nucleotides agree with TRBD1. The CDR3 extends over 17 amino acids. With 1 base clipped from V and 1 base from J, the junction kept 7 bases outside the gene matches. The germline V gene has CDR1 SEHNR and CDR2 FQNEAQ (reference sequence). This chain's CDR3 is CASSLEPGTGVSYEQYF. In nucleotides, the CDR3 is TGTGCCAGCAGCTTAGAGCCCGGGACAGGGGTGTCCTACGAGCAGTACTTC.

The rearrangement joins TRBV2 to TRBJ2-7; 14 positions match TRBD2. J was trimmed by 4 bases and V by 6 bases; bases with no gene match: 8. Germline assignment: CDR1 SNHLY and CDR2 FYNNEI. The CDR3 has 16 residues. The CDR3 sequence: CASRGLAGAQPYEQYF. The CDR3 nucleotides read TGTGCCAGCAGGGGACTAGCGGGGGCCCAGCCTTACGAGCAGTACTTC.

The V gene is TRBV30, the J gene TRBJ1-1; D not resolved. Germline lookup yields CDR1 GTSNPN and CDR2 SVGIG (reference sequence). The CDR3 is made up of 13 amino acids. Trimming took 0 bases from V and 8 from J, leaving 13 bases between them. The CDR3 spells CAWSVRVGQEAFF. In nucleotides, the CDR3 is TGTGCCTGGAGTGTACGAGTTGGGCAGGAAGCTTTCTTT.

The chain is built from TRBV7-9 and TRBJ1-2, with TRBD1 identical over 10 bases. Per the germline V gene, CDR1 is SEHNR and CDR2 is FQNEAQ (reference sequence). Trimming at V came to 0 bases and at J to 1 base, leaving 2 bases not matched to a gene. The CDR3 totals 16 residues. CDR3 protein: CASSLAGTGVNYGYTF. The CDR3 nucleotides are TGTGCCAGCAGCTTAGCAGGGACAGGGGTTAACTATGGCTACACCTTC.

The sample holds a few counts of this clone. The V gene is TRBV14, the J gene TRBJ1-6, with 7 bases fitting TRBD1. Per germline, CDR1 SGHDN and CDR2 FVKESK. The V gene end was trimmed by 4 bases and the J gene end by 5 bases; junction bases not matched to a gene: 5. The CDR3 consists of 15 residues. CDR3 amino acids: CASSRQGVDNSPLHF. The CDR3, as DNA: TGTGCCAGCAGCCGGCAGGGGGTGGATAATTCACCCCTCCACTTT.

This chain's CDR3 is CASKLASFTDTQYF. The DNA for the CDR3 is TGTGCCAGCAAACTAGCGAGCTTCACAGATACGCAGTATTTT. This chain connects TRBV19 to TRBJ2-3; 7 bases map to TRBD2. V was clipped by 9 bases and J by 2 bases; unmatched bases: 8. CDR1 and CDR2 (germline): LNHDA, SQIVND (reference sequence). This CDR3 is built from 14 residues. Drawing the rest from reference TRBV19 and TRBJ2-3, the complete variable domain is DGGITQSPKYLFRKEGQNVTLSCEQNLNHDAMYWYRQDPGQGLRLIYYSQIVNDFQKGDIAEGYSVSREKKESFPLTVTSAQKNPTAFYLCASKLASFTDTQYFGPGTRLTVL.

In DNA, the CDR3 is TGTGCCAGCGGCACCGGGACTAGCGGCAATGAGCAGTTCTTC. Encoded protein: CASGTGTSGNEQFF. J is TRBJ2-1 and V is TRBV2, with 11 bases identical to TRBD2. CDR1 is SNHLY, CDR2 FYNNEI, per germline. This CDR3 spans 14 amino acids. V lost 8 bases, J lost 6 bases, and 6 bases stayed unmatched.

The chain combines TRBV29-1 with TRBJ1-2; 9 nucleotides match TRBD1. V was clipped by 7 bases and J by 4 bases; unmatched bases: 4. The CDR3 consists of 12 residues. CDR1 and CDR2 (germline): SQVTM, ANQGSEA. CDR3 in amino acids: CSGATGGYGYTF. DNA of the CDR3: TGCAGCGGAGCGACAGGGGGCTATGGCTACACCTTC.

The V call is TRBV7-4, the J call TRBJ2-7, with a weak D call TRBD1 (6 bases). The CDR3 is 13 amino acids. Germline-derived CDR1 and CDR2 are SGHVT and SQSDAQ. Trimming took 7 bases from V and 6 from J, leaving 16 bases between them. CDR3 in DNA: TGTGCCAGCACCCATCTTCGCAGGGGCGAGCAGTACTTC. Its translation is CASTHLRRGEQYF.

J is TRBJ1-1 and V is TRBV9, with D tentatively TRBD1 (6 bases). The ends were cut back, 2 bases at V and 4 bases at J, with 18 bases in the middle. The CDR3 loop spans 16 amino acids. Germline-derived CDR1 and CDR2 are SGDLS and YYNGEE. The CDR3 here is CASSVASGGGLTEAFF. CDR3 sequence (DNA): TGTGCCAGCAGCGTGGCCAGCGGGGGGGGCCTCACTGAAGCTTTCTTT.

CDR3 amino acids: CASSPPLGTSGGVADTQYF. The DNA for the CDR3 is TGTGCCAGCAGCCCCCCTCTTGGAACTAGCGGGGGGGTGGCAGATACGCAGTATTTT. This chain links TRBV14 with TRBJ2-3, with 13 bases identical to TRBD2. CDR1 is SGHDN and CDR2 is FVKESK in the germline V gene. V was pared by 4 bases and J by 4 bases, with 14 bases of the junction left unmatched. This CDR3 region has 19 residues.

The chain joins TRBV4-3 to TRBJ1-6; D might be TRBD1 (5 bases). Germline CDR1 reads LGHNA; CDR2 reads YSLEER. V gave up 0 bases and J gave up 9 bases, with 12 bases separating them. This CDR3 has 15 amino acids. The DNA of the CDR3 is TGCGCCAGCAGCCAAGATTGGGGGAGGGGTTCACCCCTCCACTTT. Amino acids: CASSQDWGRGSPLHF.